The 29 T cell receptor beta chains in this list originate from one sample, sequenced in a study. Tregs were sorted as CD4+CD25+CD127-/low cells. TCRdb independently ran MiXCR on the 5' RACE reads; one entry per CDR3 protein. Of tens of thousands of distinct CDR3 sequences listed, less than 30% are singletons. The sequencing input was tumor-infiltrating Tregs sorted from the breast tumor. These receptors were collected from a female donor with breast cancer.

This clonotype was seen a handful of times. The V gene is TRBV12-3 or TRBV12-4, the J gene TRBJ1-2; a weak D match, TRBD1 (5 bases). V was trimmed by 2 bases and J by 5 bases, leaving 30 bases between them. This CDR3 spans 20 amino acids. CDR3: CASSLRPLGGRGPYHYGYTF. CDR3 DNA sequence: TGTGCCAGCAGTTTACGGCCCTTGGGGGGAAGAGGTCCGTACCATTATGGCTACACCTTC.

This sequence joins TRBV6-2 or TRBV6-3 and TRBJ1-4; 9 positions match TRBD1. This CDR3 region has 17 residues. The V and J ends lost 4 bases and 0 bases, in that order; junction bases with no gene match: 6. Germline V gene sequence: CDR1 MNHEY, CDR2 SVGEGT. The DNA for the CDR3 is TGTGCCAGCAGTTCCGGGACAGGGAGGTCAACTAATGAAAAACTGTTTTTT. It codes for CASSSGTGRSTNEKLFF.

The chain links TRBV12-3 or TRBV12-4 to TRBJ1-6; D is unresolved. V was trimmed by 5 bases and J by 9 bases, leaving 11 bases between them. The CDR3 consists of 13 residues. The CDR3 loop is CASSPHLISPLHF. DNA of the CDR3: TGTGCCAGCAGTCCCCACTTAATTTCACCCCTCCACTTT.

Of note for this clonotype: Germline and junction disagree at one end, which may indicate a read error. The chain recombines TRBV20-1 with TRBJ2-3; D uncertain. This CDR3 has 14 residues. The germline CDR1 and CDR2 sequences are DFQATT and SNEGSKA (reference sequence). The CDR3 loop is CGARETFDADTQYF. The DNA of the CDR3 is TGCGGTGCTAGAGAGACATTCGACGCAGATACGCAGTATTTT.

The chain employs TRBV30 and TRBJ1-1, with TRBD1 as a possible D gene (6 bases). This CDR3 spans 14 amino acids. Looked up from germline, CDR1 is GTSNPN and CDR2 is SVGIG (reference sequence). The V end was cut by 3 bases, the J end by 6 bases, with 17 bases between. DNA of the CDR3: TGTGCCTGGAGCGGGGGCCTTCTTAGGTCTGAAGCTTTCTTT. Its protein product is CAWSGGLLRSEAFF.

This clonotype was seen a single time. The V and J genes are TRBV6-2 or TRBV6-3 and TRBJ2-2, with D possibly being TRBD1 (6 bases). This CDR3 contains 14 residues. CDR1 MNHEY and CDR2 SVGEGT come from the germline V gene. Trimming stripped 5 bases from V and 9 bases from J, with 16 bases between. CDR3 sequence (DNA): TGTGCCAGCAGTACAGGGTTGGGGGACCGGGAGCTGTTTTTT. This gives the protein CASSTGLGDRELFF.

Only a few counts were recorded for this clonotype. The rearrangement uses TRBV6-6 and TRBJ2-7; no clear D gene. Trimming cost V 2 bases and J 6 bases, with 8 bases left between them. Per germline, CDR1 MNHNY and CDR2 SVGAGI (reference sequence). The CDR3 extends over 12 amino acids. Written as DNA, the CDR3 is TGTGCCAGCAGTTACCGTCGAGGCGAGCAGTACTTC. Translation gives CASSYRRGEQYF.

There are a few counts of this clonotype. This rearrangement joins TRBV11-1 to TRBJ1-1, with TRBD1 as a possible D gene (5 bases). V was shortened by 6 bases and J by 3 bases, with 11 bases between the two germline ends. This CDR3 spans 13 amino acids. From germline, CDR1 is SGHAT and CDR2 FQDESV (reference sequence). The CDR3 DNA follows: TGTGCCAGCAGAGAACAGGCTTACACTGAAGCTTTCTTT. This encodes CASREQAYTEAFF.

This clonotype was seen at least ten times. The rearrangement uses TRBV5-6 and TRBJ1-5; TRBD1 agrees at 11 bases. CDR3 length: 15 residues. Germline V gene lookup returns CDR1 SGHDT and CDR2 YYEEEE. The V and J ends lost 3 bases and 6 bases, in that order; junction bases with no gene match: 5. CDR3 sequence reads: CASSSGQGAGQPQHF. CDR3 coding DNA: TGTGCCAGCAGCTCCGGACAGGGGGCGGGTCAGCCCCAGCATTTT.

This clonotype showed up just a few times. The genes are TRBV7-9 and TRBJ2-7; D unclear. V was trimmed by 5 bases and J by 6 bases, leaving 14 bases between them. CDR3 size: 13 residues. Germline V gives CDR1 SEHNR, CDR2 FQNEAQ (reference sequence). In DNA form, the CDR3 reads TGTGCCAGCAGCCCCGCCCTCGTGCCCGAGCAGTACTTC. Protein product: CASSPALVPEQYF.

The chain links TRBV27 to TRBJ2-1; D is undetermined. CDR1 and CDR2 (germline): MNHEY, SMNVEV (reference sequence). V was trimmed by 7 bases and J by 5 bases, leaving 12 bases between them. This CDR3 region has 13 residues. The CDR3 DNA is TGTGCCAGCACACGCCTCCCTAACAATGAGCAGTTCTTC. Protein: CASTRLPNNEQFF.

The chain recombines TRBV20-1 with TRBJ2-7; 10 nucleotides agree with TRBD1. The CDR3 extends over 15 amino acids. Trimming at V came to 4 bases and at J to 1 base, leaving 7 bases not matched to a gene. CDR1 DFQATT and CDR2 SNEGSKA come from the germline V gene (reference sequence). CDR3 loop: CSAIKGQGMSYEQYF. As DNA, the CDR3 is TGCAGTGCTATTAAGGGACAGGGGATGTCCTACGAGCAGTACTTC.

This clonotype was seen just once. This sequence joins TRBV13 and TRBJ2-1; TRBD2 matches at 9 bases. Germline CDR1 is PRHDT and CDR2 is FYEKMQ (reference sequence). The trim removed 0 bases at V and 7 bases at J, leaving 10 bases unmatched. This CDR3 has 17 residues. The DNA for the CDR3 is TGTGCCAGCAGCTTAGGCGCTAGCGGGACCCGGGGTAATGAGCAGTTCTTC. Translation: CASSLGASGTRGNEQFF.

In its sample, this clonotype was seen a few times. This sequence joins TRBV5-1 and TRBJ2-7, with D possibly called TRBD1 or TRBD2 (5 bases each). This CDR3 has 14 amino acids. The V end was cut by 4 bases, the J end by 6 bases, with 17 bases between. Germline-derived CDR1 and CDR2 are SGHRS and YFSETQ. DNA of the CDR3: TGCGCCAGCAGCCCGGGCTGGGGGAATGGCGAGCAGTACTTC. Encoded protein: CASSPGWGNGEQYF.

The chain combines TRBV7-2 with TRBJ2-7, with D unresolved. Trimming took 4 bases from V and 2 from J, leaving 9 bases between them. The V gene's germline CDR1 is SGHTA and CDR2 FQGNSA. The CDR3 loop spans 13 amino acids. The CDR3 coding sequence is TGTGCCAGCAGCTCTCGCTGGACCTACGAGCAGTACTTC. This translates into CASSSRWTYEQYF.

This clonotype has at least ten counts. The rearrangement uses TRBV10-3 and TRBJ1-5; D not resolved. V was shortened by 2 bases and J by 0 bases, with 14 bases between the two germline ends. CDR1 and CDR2 (germline): ENHRY, SYGVKD. The CDR3 covers 17 residues. The CDR3 DNA sequence: TGTGCCATCAGTGAGGGGAAAGGGCAGACTAGCAATCAGCCCCAGCATTTT. Its translation is CAISEGKGQTSNQPQHF.

In the case of this clonotype: A much more abundant neighbour one base away suggests this may be a read error. The J gene is TRBJ1-1, the V gene TRBV30; D uncertain. The CDR3 has 14 amino acids. In germline, CDR1 is GTSNPN, CDR2 SVGIG (reference sequence). This CDR3 is CTWSHETIATEAFF. The CDR3 DNA is TGTACCTGGTCCCACGAAACTATTGCCACTGAAGCTTTCTTT.

In its sample, this clonotype was seen a few times. The chain is built from TRBV2 and TRBJ2-7, with D possibly TRBD1 on 5 matching bases. The CDR3 sequence is 12 residues long. Looked up from germline, CDR1 is SNHLY and CDR2 is FYNNEI. The V gene lost 6 bases and the J gene lost 5 bases, with 11 bases spanning the gap. CDR3 bases: TGTGCCAGCAGCCTCGACAGCGACGAGCAGTACTTC. It translates to CASSLDSDEQYF. The full variable domain, completed using reference TRBV2 and TRBJ2-7, is EPEVTQTPSHQVTQMGQEVILRCVPISNHLYFYWYRQILGQKVEFLVSFYNNEISEKSEIFDDQFSVERPDGSNFTLKIRSTKLEDSAMYFCASSLDSDEQYFGPGTRLTVT.

This clonotype has more than one count but fewer than ten. The chain carries TRBV6-6 and TRBJ1-2, with D possibly being TRBD1 (5 bases). Germline V gives CDR1 MNHNY, CDR2 SVGAGI (reference sequence). The CDR3 is 10 amino acids. Trimming took 5 bases from V and 10 from J, leaving 8 bases between them. The CDR3, as DNA: TGTGCCAGCAGTCGGGACTACTACACCTTC. This translates into CASSRDYYTF.

About this clonotype: A much larger clone differs by one base, so this may be a read error. This sequence joins TRBV6-1 and TRBJ1-2; tentatively, D is TRBD1 (5 bases). CDR3 length: 16 residues. Germline CDR1 is MNHNS and CDR2 is SASEGT. CDR3 sequence reads: CANSQMPGTFNYGYTF. The CDR3 DNA follows: TGTGCCAACAGTCAGATGCCGGGGACGTTTAACTATGGCTACACCTTC.

The chain recombines TRBV6-6 with TRBJ2-7; tentatively, D is TRBD2 (6 bases). The V end lost 5 bases, the J end lost 1 base, and 15 bases lay between the germline ends. The CDR3 is 15 amino acids. Germline V CDR1 and CDR2: MNHNY, SVGAGI (reference sequence). CDR3 region: CASSDPGTGSYEQYF. In DNA form, the CDR3 reads TGTGCCAGCAGTGACCCCGGGACTGGATCCTACGAGCAGTACTTC.

The chain carries TRBV7-2 and TRBJ2-3; 9 bases fit TRBD2. Germline CDR1 reads SGHTA; CDR2 reads FQGNSA. This CDR3 region has 19 residues. Unmatched junction bases numbered 18, after V lost 1 base and J lost 7 bases. The CDR3 sequence: CASSLGVDRLAGIKNTQYF. The CDR3 coding sequence is TGTGCCAGCAGCTTAGGGGTTGATAGGCTAGCGGGAATCAAAAATACGCAGTATTTT.

This clonotype was found many times. J is TRBJ2-7 and V is TRBV29-1; D perhaps matches TRBD1 (5 bases). Germline V gives CDR1 SQVTM, CDR2 ANQGSEA. The CDR3 consists of 13 residues. The ends were cut back, 5 bases at V and 5 bases at J, with 16 bases in the middle. The CDR3 protein is CSVSTVSGHEQYF. The DNA of the CDR3 is TGCAGCGTTTCGACAGTTTCTGGTCACGAGCAGTACTTC.

The chain couples TRBV5-1 to TRBJ1-1; the D is unclear. With 0 bases removed from V and 4 bases from J, the gap between germline ends came to 13 bases. The CDR3 sequence is 15 residues long. Germline values: CDR1 SGHRS, CDR2 YFSETQ. Written as DNA, the CDR3 is TGCGCCAGCAGCTTGGCCGGAGTAGGGATCACTGAAGCTTTCTTT. Protein sequence: CASSLAGVGITEAFF. Full variable domain (missing parts from reference TRBV5-1 and TRBJ1-1): KAGVTQTPRYLIKTRGQQVTLSCSPISGHRSVSWYQQTPGQGLQFLFEYFSETQRNKGNFPGRFSGRQFSNSRSEMNVSTLELGDSALYLCASSLAGVGITEAFFGQGTRLTVV.

Note on this clonotype: A read error may explain this, as a much larger clone is one base away. The rearrangement links TRBV12-3 or TRBV12-4 to TRBJ2-1; TRBD2 agrees at 7 bases. The CDR3 sequence is 12 residues long. The CDR3 is CAGSSPGGRQFF. The CDR3 nucleotides read TGTGCCGGCAGTTCGCCGGGGGGTAGGCAGTTCTTC.

The DNA for the CDR3 is TGTGCCAGCAGCTTAGTCAGGCTAGCGGGGACAGATACGCAGTATTTT. Translated: CASSLVRLAGTDTQYF. The J gene is TRBJ2-3, the V gene TRBV7-2; 9 bases fit TRBD2. Trimming at V came to 1 base and at J to 3 bases, leaving 5 bases not matched to a gene. This CDR3 region has 16 residues. Germline CDR1 is SGHTA and CDR2 is FQGNSA. The full variable domain, completed using reference TRBV7-2 and TRBJ2-3, is GAGVSQSPSNKVTEKGKDVELRCDPISGHTALYWYRQSLGQGLEFLIYFQGNSAPDKSGLPSDRFSAERTGGSVSTLTIQRTQQEDSAVYLCASSLVRLAGTDTQYFGPGTRLTVL.

This clonotype was recorded a few times. V gene TRBV12-3 or TRBV12-4 combines with J gene TRBJ1-5; D is possibly TRBD1 (5 bases). Trimming removed 5 bases from V and 1 base from J, with 9 bases in between. CDR3 length: 14 residues. CDR3 in amino acids: CASSPGTSNQPQHF. In DNA form, the CDR3 reads TGTGCCAGCAGTCCAGGGACGAGCAATCAGCCCCAGCATTTT.

The chain couples TRBV6-6 to TRBJ1-3; maybe TRBD1 (6 bases). The CDR3 spans 14 residues. Germline CDR1 MNHNY, CDR2 SVGAGI (reference sequence). The V end lost 3 bases, the J end lost 2 bases, and 8 bases lay between the germline ends. The chain's CDR3 is CASSYKGAGNTIYF. The CDR3 DNA follows: TGTGCCAGCAGTTATAAGGGGGCTGGAAACACCATATATTTT.

In this sample, this clonotype turned up many times. The rearrangement uses TRBV10-1 and TRBJ2-1; 8 bases fit TRBD1. Germline-derived CDR1 and CDR2 are WNHNN and SYGVQD (reference sequence). Trimming took 6 bases from V and 7 from J; bases not matched to a gene: 8. There are 14 residues in the CDR3. CDR3 DNA sequence: TGCGCCAGCAGCCCGACAGGGGCCCTGAATGAGCAGTTCTTC. Translating it yields CASSPTGALNEQFF.